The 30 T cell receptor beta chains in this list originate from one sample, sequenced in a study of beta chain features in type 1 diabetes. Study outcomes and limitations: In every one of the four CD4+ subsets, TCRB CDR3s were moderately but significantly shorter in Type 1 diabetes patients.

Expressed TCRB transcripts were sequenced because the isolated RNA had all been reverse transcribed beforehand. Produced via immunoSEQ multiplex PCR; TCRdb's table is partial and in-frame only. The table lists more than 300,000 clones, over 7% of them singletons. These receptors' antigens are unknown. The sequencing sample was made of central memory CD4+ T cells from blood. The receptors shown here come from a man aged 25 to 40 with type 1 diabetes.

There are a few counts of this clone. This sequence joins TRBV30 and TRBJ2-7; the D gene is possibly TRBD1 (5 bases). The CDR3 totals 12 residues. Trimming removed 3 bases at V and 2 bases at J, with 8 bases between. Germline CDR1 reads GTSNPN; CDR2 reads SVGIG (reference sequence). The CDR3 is CAWRGAAYEQYF. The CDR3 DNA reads TGTGCCTGGAGAGGGGCAGCCTACGAGCAGTACTTC.

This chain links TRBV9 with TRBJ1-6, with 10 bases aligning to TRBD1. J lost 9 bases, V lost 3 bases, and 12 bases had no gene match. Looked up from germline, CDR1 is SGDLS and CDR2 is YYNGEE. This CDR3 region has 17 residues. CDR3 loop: CASSGTGQGSWASPLHF. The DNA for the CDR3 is TGTGCCAGCAGCGGTACGGGACAGGGGTCGTGGGCTTCACCCCTCCACTTT.

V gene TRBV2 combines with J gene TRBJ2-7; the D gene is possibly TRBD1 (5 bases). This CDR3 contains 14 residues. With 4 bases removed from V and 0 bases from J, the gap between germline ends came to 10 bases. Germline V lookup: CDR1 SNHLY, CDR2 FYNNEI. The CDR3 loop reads CASSVAQGSYEQYF. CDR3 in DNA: TGTGCCAGCAGTGTGGCGCAGGGCTCCTACGAGCAGTACTTC. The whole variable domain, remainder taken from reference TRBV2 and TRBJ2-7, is EPEVTQTPSHQVTQMGQEVILRCVPISNHLYFYWYRQILGQKVEFLVSFYNNEISEKSEIFDDQFSVERPDGSNFTLKIRSTKLEDSAMYFCASSVAQGSYEQYFGPGTRLTVT.

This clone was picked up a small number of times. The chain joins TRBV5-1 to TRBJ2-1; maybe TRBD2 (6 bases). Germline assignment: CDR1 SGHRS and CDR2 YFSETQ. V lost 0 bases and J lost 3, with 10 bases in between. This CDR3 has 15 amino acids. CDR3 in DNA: TGCGCCAGCAGCTTGGACGGGGGATTCTACAATGAGCAGTTCTTC. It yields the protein CASSLDGGFYNEQFF.

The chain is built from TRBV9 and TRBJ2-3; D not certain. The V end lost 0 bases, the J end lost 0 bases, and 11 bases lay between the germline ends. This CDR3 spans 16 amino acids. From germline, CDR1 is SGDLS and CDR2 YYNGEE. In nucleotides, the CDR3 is TGTGCCAGCAGCGTAGGCGTCGGATTAAGCACAGATACGCAGTATTTT. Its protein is CASSVGVGLSTDTQYF. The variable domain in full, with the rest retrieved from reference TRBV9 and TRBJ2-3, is DSGVTQTPKHLITATGQRVTLRCSPRSGDLSVYWYQQSLDQGLQFLIQYYNGEERAKGNILERFSAQQFPDLHSELNLSSLELGDSALYFCASSVGVGLSTDTQYFGPGTRLTVL.

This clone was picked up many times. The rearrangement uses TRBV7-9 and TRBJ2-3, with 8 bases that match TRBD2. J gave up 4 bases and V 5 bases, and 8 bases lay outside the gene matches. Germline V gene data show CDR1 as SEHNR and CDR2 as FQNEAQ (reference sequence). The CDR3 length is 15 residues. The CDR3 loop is CASSNQAGEADTQYF. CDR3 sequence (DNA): TGTGCCAGCAGCAACCAAGCGGGGGAGGCAGATACGCAGTATTTT.

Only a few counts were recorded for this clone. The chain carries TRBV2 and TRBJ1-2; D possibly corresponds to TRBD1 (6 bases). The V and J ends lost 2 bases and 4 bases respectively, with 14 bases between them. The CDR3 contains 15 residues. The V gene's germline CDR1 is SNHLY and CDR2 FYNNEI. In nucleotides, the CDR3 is TGTGCCAGCAGTGAATTGGACAGAAGCCCCTATGGCTACACCTTC. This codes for CASSELDRSPYGYTF.

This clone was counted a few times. CDR3 protein: CASSLDKVEQFF. CDR3 sequence (DNA): TGTGCCAGCAGCTTAGATAAGGTTGAGCAGTTCTTC. The V call is TRBV11-3, the J call TRBJ2-1; D gene ambiguous. This CDR3 is built from 12 residues. Looked up from germline, CDR1 is SGHNT and CDR2 is YENEEA. Trimming removed 0 bases from V and 9 bases from J, with 6 bases in between.

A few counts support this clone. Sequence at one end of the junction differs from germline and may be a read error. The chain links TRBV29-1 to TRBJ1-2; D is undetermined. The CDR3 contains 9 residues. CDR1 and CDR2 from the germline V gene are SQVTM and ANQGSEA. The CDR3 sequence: CSVEDRKGF. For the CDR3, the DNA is TGCAGCGTTGAAGATAGGAAGGGCTTC.

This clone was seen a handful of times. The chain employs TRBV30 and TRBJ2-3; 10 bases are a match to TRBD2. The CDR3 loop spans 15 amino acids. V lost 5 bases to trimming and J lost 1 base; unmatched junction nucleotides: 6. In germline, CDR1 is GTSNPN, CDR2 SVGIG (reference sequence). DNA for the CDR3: TGTGCCTGGGGAGGACTAGCGGAACGCACAGATACGCAGTATTTT. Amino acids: CAWGGLAERTDTQYF. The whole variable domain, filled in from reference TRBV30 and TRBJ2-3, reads SQTIHQWPATLVQPVGSPLSLECTVEGTSNPNLYWYRQAAGRGLQLLFYSVGIGQISSEVPQNLSASRPQDRQFILSSKKLLLSDSGFYLCAWGGLAERTDTQYFGPGTRLTVL.

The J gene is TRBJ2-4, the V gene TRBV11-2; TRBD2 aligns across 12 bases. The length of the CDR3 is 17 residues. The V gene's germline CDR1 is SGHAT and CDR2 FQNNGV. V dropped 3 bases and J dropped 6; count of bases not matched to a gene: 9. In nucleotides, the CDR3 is TGTGCCAGCAGCTTCCTCCTAGCGGGGGGGTTAGCAAACATTCAGTACTTC. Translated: CASSFLLAGGLANIQYF.

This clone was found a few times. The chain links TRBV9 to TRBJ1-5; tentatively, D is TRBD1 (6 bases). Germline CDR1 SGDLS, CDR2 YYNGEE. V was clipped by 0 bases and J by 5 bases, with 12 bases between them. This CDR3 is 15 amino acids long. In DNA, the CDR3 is TGTGCCAGCAGCGTAGGCCAGGGGTTGGATCAGCCCCAGCATTTT. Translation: CASSVGQGLDQPQHF.

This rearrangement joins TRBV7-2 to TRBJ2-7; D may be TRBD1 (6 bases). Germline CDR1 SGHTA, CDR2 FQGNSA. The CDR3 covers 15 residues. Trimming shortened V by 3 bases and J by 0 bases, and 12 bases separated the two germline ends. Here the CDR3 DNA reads TGTGCCAGCAGCTTCGCAGGGGAAAGCTCCTACGAGCAGTACTTC. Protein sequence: CASSFAGESSYEQYF. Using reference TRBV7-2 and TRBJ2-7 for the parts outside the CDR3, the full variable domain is GAGVSQSPSNKVTEKGKDVELRCDPISGHTALYWYRQSLGQGLEFLIYFQGNSAPDKSGLPSDRFSAERTGGSVSTLTIQRTQQEDSAVYLCASSFAGESSYEQYFGPGTRLTVT.

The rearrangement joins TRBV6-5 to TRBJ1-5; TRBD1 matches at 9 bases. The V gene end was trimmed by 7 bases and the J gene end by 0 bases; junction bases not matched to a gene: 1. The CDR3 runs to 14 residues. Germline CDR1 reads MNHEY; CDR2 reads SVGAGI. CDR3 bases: TGTGCCAGCAAACAGGGGGCTAGCAATCAGCCCCAGCATTTT. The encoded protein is CASKQGASNQPQHF.

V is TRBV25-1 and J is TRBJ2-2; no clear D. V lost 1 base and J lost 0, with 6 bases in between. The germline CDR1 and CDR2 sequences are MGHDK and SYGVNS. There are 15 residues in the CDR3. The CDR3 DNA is TGTGCCAGCAGTGAATTACCCGCGAACACCGGGGAGCTGTTTTTT. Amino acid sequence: CASSELPANTGELFF.

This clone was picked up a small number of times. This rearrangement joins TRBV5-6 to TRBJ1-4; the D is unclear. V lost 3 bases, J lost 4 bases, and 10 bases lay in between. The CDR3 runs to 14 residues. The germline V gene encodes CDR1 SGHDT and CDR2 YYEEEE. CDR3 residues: CASSSSENNEKLFF. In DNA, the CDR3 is TGTGCCAGCAGCTCTTCGGAGAATAATGAAAAACTGTTTTTT.

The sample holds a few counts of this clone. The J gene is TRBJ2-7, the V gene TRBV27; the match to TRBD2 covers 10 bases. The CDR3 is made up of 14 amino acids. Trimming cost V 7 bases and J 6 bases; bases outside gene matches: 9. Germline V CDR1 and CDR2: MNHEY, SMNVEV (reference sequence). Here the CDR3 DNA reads TGTGCCAGCACTTTGGCTAGCGGGGGATCCGAGCAGTACTTC. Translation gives CASTLASGGSEQYF.

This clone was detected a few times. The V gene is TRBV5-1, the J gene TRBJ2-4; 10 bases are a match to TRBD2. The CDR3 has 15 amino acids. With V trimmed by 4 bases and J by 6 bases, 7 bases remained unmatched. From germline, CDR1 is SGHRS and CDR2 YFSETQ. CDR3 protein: CASSHRTSGLNIQYF. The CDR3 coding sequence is TGCGCCAGCAGCCACCGGACTAGCGGACTAAACATTCAGTACTTC.

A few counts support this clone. CDR3 coding DNA: TGTGCCAGCAGCGTAGAAGGCAGGAGCTCCTACAATGAGCAGTTCTTC. Its protein is CASSVEGRSSYNEQFF. V and J are TRBV9 and TRBJ2-1; D gene ambiguous. The CDR3 loop spans 16 amino acids. In germline, CDR1 is SGDLS, CDR2 YYNGEE. V lost 0 bases and J 0 bases, leaving 10 bases between the germline ends.

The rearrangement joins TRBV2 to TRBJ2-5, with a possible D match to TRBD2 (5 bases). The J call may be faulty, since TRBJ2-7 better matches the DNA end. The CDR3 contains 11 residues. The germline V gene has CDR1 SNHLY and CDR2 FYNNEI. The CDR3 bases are TGTGCCAGCGCAAGAGAGGGCGAGCAGTACTTC. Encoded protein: CASAREGEQYF.

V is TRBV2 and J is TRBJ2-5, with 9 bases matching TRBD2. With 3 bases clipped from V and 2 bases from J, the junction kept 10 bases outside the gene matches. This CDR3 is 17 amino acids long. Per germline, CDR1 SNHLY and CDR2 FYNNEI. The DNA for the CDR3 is TGTGCCAGCAGTGAGAGTTTGGCTAGCGGGGAACAAGAGACCCAGTACTTC. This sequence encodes CASSESLASGEQETQYF.

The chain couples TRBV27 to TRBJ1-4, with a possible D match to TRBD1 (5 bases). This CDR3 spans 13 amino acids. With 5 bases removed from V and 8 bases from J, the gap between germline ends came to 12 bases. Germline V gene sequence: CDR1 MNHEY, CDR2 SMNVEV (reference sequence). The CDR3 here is CASSLRQGEKLFF. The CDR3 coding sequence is TGTGCCAGCAGTCTTAGGCAGGGCGAAAAACTGTTTTTT. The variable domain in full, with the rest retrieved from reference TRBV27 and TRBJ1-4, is EAQVTQNPRYLITVTGKKLTVTCSQNMNHEYMSWYRQDPGLGLRQIYYSMNVEVTDKGDVPEGYKVSRKEKRNFPLILESPSPNQTSLYFCASSLRQGEKLFFGSGTQLSVL.

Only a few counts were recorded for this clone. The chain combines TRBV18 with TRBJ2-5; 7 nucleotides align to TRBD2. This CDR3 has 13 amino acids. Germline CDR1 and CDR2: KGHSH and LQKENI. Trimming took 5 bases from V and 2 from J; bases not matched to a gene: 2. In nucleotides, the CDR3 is TGTGCCAGCTCAGCGGGGGAGCAAGAGACCCAGTACTTC. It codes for CASSAGEQETQYF.

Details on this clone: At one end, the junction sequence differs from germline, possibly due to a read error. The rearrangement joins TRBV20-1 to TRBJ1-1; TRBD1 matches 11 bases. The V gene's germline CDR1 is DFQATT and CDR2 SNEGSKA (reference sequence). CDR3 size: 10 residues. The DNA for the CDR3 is TGCAGTGCTCCGGACAGGGGGCATCCTTTT. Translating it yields CSAPDRGHPF.

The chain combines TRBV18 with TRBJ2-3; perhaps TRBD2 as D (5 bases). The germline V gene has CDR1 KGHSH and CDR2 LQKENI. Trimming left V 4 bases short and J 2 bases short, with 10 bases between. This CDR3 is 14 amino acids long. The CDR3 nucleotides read TGTGCCAGCTCACGGGGAGAAAACACAGATACGCAGTATTTT. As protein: CASSRGENTDTQYF.

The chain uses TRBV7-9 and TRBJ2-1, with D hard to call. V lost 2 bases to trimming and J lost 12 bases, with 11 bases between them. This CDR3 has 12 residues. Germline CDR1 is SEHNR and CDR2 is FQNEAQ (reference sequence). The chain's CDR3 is CASSLSGVGQFF. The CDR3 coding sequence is TGTGCCAGCAGCTTAAGTGGGGTGGGGCAGTTCTTC.

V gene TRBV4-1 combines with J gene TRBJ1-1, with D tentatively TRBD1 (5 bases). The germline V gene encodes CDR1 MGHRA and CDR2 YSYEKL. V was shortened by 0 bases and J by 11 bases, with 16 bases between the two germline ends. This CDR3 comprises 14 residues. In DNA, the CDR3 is TGCGCCAGCAGCCAAGATGGGGCAGGGACTCTGGCTTTCTTT. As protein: CASSQDGAGTLAFF.

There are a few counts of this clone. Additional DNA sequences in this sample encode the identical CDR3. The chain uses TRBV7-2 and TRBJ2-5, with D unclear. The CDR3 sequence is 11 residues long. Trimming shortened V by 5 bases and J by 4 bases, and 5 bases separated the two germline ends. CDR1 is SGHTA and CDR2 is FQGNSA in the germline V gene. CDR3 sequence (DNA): TGTGCCAGCAGCCCGGGAGAGACCCAGTACTTC. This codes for CASSPGETQYF.

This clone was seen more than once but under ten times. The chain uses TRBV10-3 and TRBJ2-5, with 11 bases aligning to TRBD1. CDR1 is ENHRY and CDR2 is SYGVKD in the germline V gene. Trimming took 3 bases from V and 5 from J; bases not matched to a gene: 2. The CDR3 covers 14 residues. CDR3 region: CAISDRDRGETQYF. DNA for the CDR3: TGTGCCATCAGTGACCGGGACAGGGGGGAGACCCAGTACTTC.

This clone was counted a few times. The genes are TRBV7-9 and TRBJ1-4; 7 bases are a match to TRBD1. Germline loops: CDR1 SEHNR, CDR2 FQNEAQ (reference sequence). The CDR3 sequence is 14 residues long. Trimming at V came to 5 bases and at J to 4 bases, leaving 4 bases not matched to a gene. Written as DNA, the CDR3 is TGTGCCAGCAGCAGCGGGACAGATAATGAAAAACTGTTTTTT. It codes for CASSSGTDNEKLFF.